The next 2 T cell receptor beta chains were all read from a single sample in a study of shared clonotypes between healthy human individuals (dated by TCRdb to about 2020). For the CD8 naive samples, CD45RO-negative cells were positively selected for CCR7, yielding a CD45RA+CCR7+ population from which TemRA cells were excluded. Preparation of the library involved the immunoSEQ multiplex PCR assay. The table comes from immuneACCESS by way of TCRdb, which keeps in-frame sequences with V and J called. Part of the clones is missing from these tables; in studies checked, under half for an unresolved V gene and the rest for unknown reasons. The table for this sample lists roughly 2,000,000 clones; over 85% of them were counted only once. The biggest ten clones account for around 1.8% of the sample. Specimen: naive CD8+ T cells from PBMCs. The sample's cell subset or site label, in plain terms: CD45RA+CCR7+. These receptors were obtained from a man aged 18 to 30 in good health. Some clones in this sample may be carry-over from other donors' samples.

This chain uses TRBV2 with TRBJ2-1; D is unresolved. The ends were cut back, 6 bases at V and 2 bases at J, with 8 bases in the middle. The CDR3 is 13 residues long. Looked up from germline, CDR1 is SNHLY and CDR2 is FYNNEI. DNA for the CDR3: TGTGCCAGCAGCGATGTAACCTACAATGAGCAGTTCTTC. Translated, it gives CASSDVTYNEQFF.

CDR3 sequence (DNA): TGTGCCAGCAGATCGGACAGGGATGCTGAAGCTTTCTTT. Translated, it gives CASRSDRDAEAFF. The chain uses TRBV5-6 and TRBJ1-1, with 8 bases fitting TRBD1. J was trimmed by 6 bases and V by 5 bases; bases with no gene match: 6. Germline lookup yields CDR1 SGHDT and CDR2 YYEEEE. The CDR3 totals 13 residues.